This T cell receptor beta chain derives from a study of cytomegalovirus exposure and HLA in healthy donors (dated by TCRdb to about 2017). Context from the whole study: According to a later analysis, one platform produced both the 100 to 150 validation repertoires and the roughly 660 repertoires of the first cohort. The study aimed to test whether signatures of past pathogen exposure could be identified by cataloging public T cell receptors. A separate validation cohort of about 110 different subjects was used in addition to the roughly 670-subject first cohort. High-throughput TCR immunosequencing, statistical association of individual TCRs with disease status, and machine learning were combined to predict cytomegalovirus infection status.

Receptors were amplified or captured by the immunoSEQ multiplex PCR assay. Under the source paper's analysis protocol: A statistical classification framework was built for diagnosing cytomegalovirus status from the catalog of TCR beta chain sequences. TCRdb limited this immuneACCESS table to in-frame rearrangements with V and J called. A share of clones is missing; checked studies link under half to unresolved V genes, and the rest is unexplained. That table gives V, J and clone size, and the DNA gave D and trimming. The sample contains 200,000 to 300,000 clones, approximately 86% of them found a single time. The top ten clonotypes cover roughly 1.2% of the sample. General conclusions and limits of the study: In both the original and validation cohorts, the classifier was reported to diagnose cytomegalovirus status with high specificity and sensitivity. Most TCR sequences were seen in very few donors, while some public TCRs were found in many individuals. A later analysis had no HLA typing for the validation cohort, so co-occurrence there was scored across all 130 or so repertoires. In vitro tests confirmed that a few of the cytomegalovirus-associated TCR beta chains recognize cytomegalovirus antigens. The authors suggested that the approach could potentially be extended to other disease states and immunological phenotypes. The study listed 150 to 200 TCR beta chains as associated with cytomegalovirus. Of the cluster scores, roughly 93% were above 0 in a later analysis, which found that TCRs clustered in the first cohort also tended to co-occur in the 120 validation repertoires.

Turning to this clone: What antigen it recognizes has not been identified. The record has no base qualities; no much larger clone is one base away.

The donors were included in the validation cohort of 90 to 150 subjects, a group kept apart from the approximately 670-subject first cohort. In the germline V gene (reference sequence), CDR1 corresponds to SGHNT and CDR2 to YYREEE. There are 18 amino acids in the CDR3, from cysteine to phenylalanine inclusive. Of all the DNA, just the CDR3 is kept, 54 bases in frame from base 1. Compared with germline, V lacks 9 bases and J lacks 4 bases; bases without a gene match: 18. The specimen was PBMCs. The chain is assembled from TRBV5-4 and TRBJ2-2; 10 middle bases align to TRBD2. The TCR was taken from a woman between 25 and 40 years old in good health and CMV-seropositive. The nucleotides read TGTGCCAACACCCTGGGGGGGCTAGCGGGAGCGATCACCGGGGAGCTGTTTTTT. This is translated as CANTLGGLAGAITGELFF.